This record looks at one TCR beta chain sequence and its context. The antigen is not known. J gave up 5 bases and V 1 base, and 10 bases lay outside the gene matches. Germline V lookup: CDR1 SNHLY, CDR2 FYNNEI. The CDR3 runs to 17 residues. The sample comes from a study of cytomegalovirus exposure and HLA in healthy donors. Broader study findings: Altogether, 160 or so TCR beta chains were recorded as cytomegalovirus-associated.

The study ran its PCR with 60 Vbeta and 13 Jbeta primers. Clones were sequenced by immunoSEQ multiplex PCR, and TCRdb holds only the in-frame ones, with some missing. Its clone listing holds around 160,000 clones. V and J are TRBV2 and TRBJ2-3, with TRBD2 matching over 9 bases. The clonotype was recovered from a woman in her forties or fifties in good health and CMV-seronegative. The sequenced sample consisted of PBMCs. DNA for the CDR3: TGTGCCAGCAGTGAAGTCCTAGCGGGATCTTTAAGAGATACGCAGTATTTT. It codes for CASSEVLAGSLRDTQYF.